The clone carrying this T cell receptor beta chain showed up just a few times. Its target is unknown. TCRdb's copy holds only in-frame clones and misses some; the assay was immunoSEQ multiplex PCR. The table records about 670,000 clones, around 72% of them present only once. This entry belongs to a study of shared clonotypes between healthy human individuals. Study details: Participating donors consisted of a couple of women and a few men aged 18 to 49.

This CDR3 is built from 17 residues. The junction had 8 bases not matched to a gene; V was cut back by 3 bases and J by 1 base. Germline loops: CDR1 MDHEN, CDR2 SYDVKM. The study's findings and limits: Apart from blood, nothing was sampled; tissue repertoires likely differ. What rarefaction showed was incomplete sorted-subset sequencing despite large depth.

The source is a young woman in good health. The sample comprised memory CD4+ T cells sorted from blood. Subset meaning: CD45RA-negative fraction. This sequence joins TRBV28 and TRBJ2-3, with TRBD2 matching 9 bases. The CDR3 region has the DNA TGTGCCAGCAGTTTCCGCGGGAGGGAAGGGCGCACAGATACGCAGTATTTT. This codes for CASSFRGREGRTDTQYF.